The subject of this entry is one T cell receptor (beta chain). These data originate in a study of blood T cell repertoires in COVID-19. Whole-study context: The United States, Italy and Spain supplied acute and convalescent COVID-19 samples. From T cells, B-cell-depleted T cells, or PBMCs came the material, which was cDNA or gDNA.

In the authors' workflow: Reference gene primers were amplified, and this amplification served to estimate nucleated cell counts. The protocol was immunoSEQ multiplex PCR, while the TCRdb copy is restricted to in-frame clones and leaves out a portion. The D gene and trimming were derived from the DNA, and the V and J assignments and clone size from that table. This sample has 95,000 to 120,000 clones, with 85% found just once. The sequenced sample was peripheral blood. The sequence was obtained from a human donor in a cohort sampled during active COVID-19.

CDR3 loop: CASSSSGRDYGYTF. CDR3 sequence (DNA): TGTGCCAGCAGTTCATCTGGGCGGGACTATGGCTACACCTTC. The chain has TRBV28 and TRBJ1-2, with D unresolved. The CDR3 is 14 amino acids. The germline gives CDR1 MDHEN, CDR2 SYDVKM. Trimming pared 4 bases from V and 3 bases from J, leaving 12 bases between.